One and the same sample provided the 24 T cell receptor beta chains below, sequenced in a study of blood T cell repertoires in COVID-19 (dated by TCRdb to between 2020 and 2021). The library came from the immunoSEQ multiplex PCR assay. TCRdb obtained this table from immuneACCESS and retained in-frame rearrangements with V and J assigned. These tables miss some clones; where compared with another copy, unresolved V genes account for less than half of the shortfall, and the remainder is unexplained. The sample table lists some 300,000 clones, about 88% of them with a count of one. Under 15% of the sample rests with the top ten. Material: peripheral blood. The receptor source for this set is a woman between 65 and 79 years old with COVID-19, enrolled during active disease.

Only a few counts were recorded for this clone. V usage is TRBV2 and J usage is TRBJ2-7; D is unresolved. V dropped 3 bases and J dropped 3 bases, with 12 bases sitting between them. Germline CDR1 and CDR2: SNHLY and FYNNEI. The CDR3 length is 14 residues. The DNA of the CDR3 is TGTGCCAGCAGTGAGGCGGTGCAACACTACGAGCAGTACTTC. This encodes CASSEAVQHYEQYF.

The chain employs TRBV6-5 and TRBJ2-7; the match to TRBD2 covers 9 bases. This CDR3 has 14 residues. The trim removed 6 bases at V and 3 bases at J, leaving 6 bases unmatched. CDR1 is MNHEY, CDR2 SVGAGI, per germline. The CDR3 DNA sequence: TGTGCCAGCAGATGGACTAGCGACTTCTACGAGCAGTACTTC. This encodes CASRWTSDFYEQYF.

This clone was observed once. This chain uses TRBV3-1 (or the pseudogene TRBV3-2) with TRBJ2-7; 9 bases map to TRBD1. Germline V gene data show CDR1 as LGHDT and CDR2 as YNNKEL (reference sequence). Unmatched junction bases numbered 3, after V lost 5 bases and J lost 1 base. The CDR3 length is 14 residues. The CDR3 DNA follows: TGTGCCAGCAGCTACGGGACAGGGTCCTACGAGCAGTACTTC. It yields the protein CASSYGTGSYEQYF.

The V and J genes are TRBV29-1 and TRBJ2-2; a possible D gene is TRBD1 (6 bases). V was trimmed by 6 bases and J by 5 bases, leaving 10 bases between them. The CDR3 totals 12 residues. The germline gives CDR1 SQVTM, CDR2 ANQGSEA. In DNA form, the CDR3 reads TGCAGCGTACGTAGGGGGACCGGGGAGCTGTTTTTT. This translates into CSVRRGTGELFF.

This CDR3 is CASTGQVRTDTQYF. The CDR3 bases are TGTGCCAGCACCGGACAGGTCCGCACAGATACGCAGTATTTT. The chain combines TRBV2 with TRBJ2-3, with 7 bases fitting TRBD1. Germline CDR1 and CDR2: SNHLY and FYNNEI. The CDR3 contains 14 residues. V was pared by 7 bases and J by 1 base, with 5 bases of the junction left unmatched.

In its sample, this clone was seen a few times. The V gene is TRBV2, the J gene TRBJ2-2, with unresolved D. Per germline, CDR1 SNHLY and CDR2 FYNNEI. This CDR3 has 13 amino acids. The V end lost 4 bases, the J end lost 5 bases, and 8 bases lay between the germline ends. CDR3 DNA: TGTGCCAGCAGTGCGGTAGTTACCGGGGAGCTGTTTTTT. Translation: CASSAVVTGELFF.

The genes are TRBV9 and TRBJ1-2; 10 nucleotides align to TRBD1. Germline V lookup: CDR1 SGDLS, CDR2 YYNGEE. Trimming took 3 bases from V and 7 from J; bases not matched to a gene: 9. This CDR3 is built from 15 residues. CDR3 in DNA: TGTGCCAGCAGCGGCACTAGGGACAGGGGTGGTGGCTACACCTTC. Residues: CASSGTRDRGGGYTF. The variable domain in full, completed from reference TRBV9 and TRBJ1-2, reads DSGVTQTPKHLITATGQRVTLRCSPRSGDLSVYWYQQSLDQGLQFLIQYYNGEERAKGNILERFSAQQFPDLHSELNLSSLELGDSALYFCASSGTRDRGGGYTFGSGTRLTVV.

V gene TRBV28 combines with J gene TRBJ1-3, with TRBD1 identical over 8 bases. The junction had 5 bases not matched to a gene; V was cut back by 2 bases and J by 2 bases. CDR1 is MDHEN, CDR2 SYDVKM, per germline. The CDR3 is 16 amino acids. As DNA, the CDR3 is TGTGCCAGCAGTTTAGGGGCAGGGGGCCCTGGAAACACCATATATTTT. It is translated as CASSLGAGGPGNTIYF.

This clone was detected once. The rearrangement links TRBV5-1 to TRBJ1-1; D ambiguous. The CDR3 runs to 14 residues. Trimming removed 1 base from V and 3 bases from J, with 10 bases in between. In germline, CDR1 is SGHRS, CDR2 YFSETQ. Here the CDR3 reads CASSLHQDDTEAFF. CDR3 DNA sequence: TGCGCCAGCAGCTTGCATCAGGATGACACTGAAGCTTTCTTT. Together with reference TRBV5-1 and TRBJ1-1, the CDR3 gives the full variable domain: KAGVTQTPRYLIKTRGQQVTLSCSPISGHRSVSWYQQTPGQGLQFLFEYFSETQRNKGNFPGRFSGRQFSNSRSEMNVSTLELGDSALYLCASSLHQDDTEAFFGQGTRLTVV.

In this sample, this clone turned up once. V is TRBV18 and J is TRBJ1-2; 7 bases match TRBD1. The CDR3 covers 14 residues. Trimming cost V 3 bases and J 4 bases; bases outside gene matches: 5. From germline, CDR1 is KGHSH and CDR2 LQKENI. The CDR3 DNA sequence: TGTGCCAGCTCACCCGAACAGGGGCCCTATGGCTACACCTTC. Protein: CASSPEQGPYGYTF.

The chain has TRBV28 and TRBJ1-2; D unclear. Trimming left V 5 bases short and J 3 bases short, with 7 bases between. Germline V gene data show CDR1 as MDHEN and CDR2 as SYDVKM. CDR3 length: 12 residues. The CDR3 region has the DNA TGTGCCAGCAGTGTTGGGCACTATGGCTACACCTTC. It is translated as CASSVGHYGYTF.

The V and J genes are TRBV6-5 and TRBJ1-3; D not resolved. The CDR3 sequence is 13 residues long. Germline assignment: CDR1 MNHEY and CDR2 SVGAGI. V dropped 8 bases and J dropped 0 bases, with 8 bases sitting between them. CDR3 sequence: CASHSISGNTIYF. DNA for the CDR3: TGTGCCAGCCACAGTATCTCTGGAAACACCATATATTTT.

The sample holds one count of this clone. The rearrangement joins TRBV9 to TRBJ2-3; a possible D gene is TRBD2 (6 bases). V was clipped by 4 bases and J by 2 bases, with 14 bases between them. The CDR3 runs to 15 residues. Per the germline V gene, CDR1 is SGDLS and CDR2 is YYNGEE. CDR3 region: CASSPEGLLTDTQYF. DNA of the CDR3: TGTGCCAGCAGCCCAGAGGGACTCCTCACAGATACGCAGTATTTT.

The V and J genes are TRBV3-1 (or the pseudogene TRBV3-2) and TRBJ1-4; D is perhaps TRBD1 (5 bases). CDR3 length: 14 amino acids. Trimming removed 0 bases at V and 8 bases at J, with 10 bases between. Germline V lookup: CDR1 LGHDT, CDR2 YNNKEL (reference sequence). CDR3 sequence reads: CASSQDLGGEKLFF. The CDR3 DNA sequence: TGTGCCAGCAGCCAAGATCTTGGGGGGGAAAAACTGTTTTTT.

This clone was picked up a small number of times. The chain is built from TRBV7-3 and TRBJ2-2; 8 nucleotides align to TRBD1. Germline V gene sequence: CDR1 SGHTA, CDR2 FQGTGA. J gave up 6 bases and V 5 bases, and 14 bases lay outside the gene matches. The CDR3 covers 17 residues. CDR3 sequence reads: CASSVNPGGRGAGELFF. The CDR3 DNA reads TGTGCCAGCAGCGTCAATCCAGGGGGCAGGGGTGCCGGGGAGCTGTTTTTT.

The chain has TRBV4-1 and TRBJ1-5; TRBD1 agrees at 9 bases. The CDR3 runs to 16 residues. After removal of 5 bases from V and 2 bases from J, the junction contained 7 bases not matched to a gene. The germline CDR1 and CDR2 sequences are MGHRA and YSYEKL. The CDR3 protein is CASSVVGQGGNQPQHF. The CDR3 DNA reads TGCGCCAGCAGCGTAGTGGGACAGGGTGGCAATCAGCCCCAGCATTTT.

V and J are TRBV5-6 and TRBJ1-2; 8 bases agree with TRBD1. Germline V gives CDR1 SGHDT, CDR2 YYEEEE. The CDR3 is made up of 13 amino acids. V lost 2 bases and J lost 8; bases outside the gene matches: 5. CDR3 DNA: TGTGCCAGCAGCTTACGCAGGGGGCAGGGCTACACCTTC. This gives the protein CASSLRRGQGYTF. The entire variable domain, with the rest obtained from reference TRBV5-6 and TRBJ1-2, is as follows: DAGVTQSPTHLIKTRGQQVTLRCSPKSGHDTVSWYQQALGQGPQFIFQYYEEEERQRGNFPDRFSGHQFPNYSSELNVNALLLGDSALYLCASSLRRGQGYTFGSGTRLTVV.

For this clone: This same CDR3 is encoded by further DNA sequences in the sample. CDR3 loop: CASSLGGSSYNSPLHF. The DNA of the CDR3 is TGCGCCAGCAGCTTGGGGGGCAGCTCCTATAATTCACCCCTCCACTTT. J is TRBJ1-6 and V is TRBV5-1; D might be TRBD1 (5 bases). There are 16 residues in the CDR3. Germline CDR1 and CDR2: SGHRS and YFSETQ. V was pared by 0 bases and J by 0 bases, with 7 bases between.

The V and J genes are TRBV18 and TRBJ1-1; D is unclear. Germline CDR1 KGHSH, CDR2 LQKENI. The CDR3 consists of 14 residues. The V end lost 6 bases, the J end lost 1 base, and 12 bases lay between the germline ends. CDR3 sequence: CASSLMQENTEAFF. The CDR3 DNA reads as TGTGCCAGCTCCCTTATGCAGGAGAACACTGAAGCTTTCTTT.

The rearrangement uses TRBV24-1 and TRBJ2-7; 7 nucleotides agree with TRBD1. This CDR3 has 15 amino acids. The germline V gene encodes CDR1 KGHDR and CDR2 SFDVKD. V shed 3 bases, J shed 1 base, and the junction held 5 bases outside the gene matches. The CDR3 sequence is CATSDPRTGSYEQYF. CDR3 coding DNA: TGTGCCACCAGTGATCCTCGGACAGGATCCTACGAGCAGTACTTC.

The chain combines TRBV19 with TRBJ2-5; TRBD2 agrees at 7 bases. CDR1 and CDR2 (germline): LNHDA, SQIVND (reference sequence). The CDR3 is 12 amino acids. J gave up 2 bases and V 10 bases, and 4 bases lay outside the gene matches. CDR3 sequence reads: CATRDYQETQYF. The CDR3 nucleotides are TGTGCCACTCGGGACTATCAAGAGACCCAGTACTTC.

This chain connects TRBV12-5 to TRBJ1-4, with D possibly matching TRBD1 (6 bases). The CDR3 length is 14 residues. Trimming pared 5 bases from V and 8 bases from J, leaving 15 bases between. The V gene's germline CDR1 is LGHNT and CDR2 FRNRAP. The CDR3 DNA reads as TGTGCTAGTGGTCTTACAGGGTCAGGGGAAAAACTGTTTTTT. This encodes CASGLTGSGEKLFF.

The chain joins TRBV28 to TRBJ1-1; 7 positions agree with TRBD1. V gave up 4 bases and J gave up 1 base; unmatched junction bases: 6. Germline V gene data show CDR1 as MDHEN and CDR2 as SYDVKM. The CDR3 totals 15 residues. The CDR3 is CASSSPQGGNTEAFF. The CDR3 DNA sequence: TGTGCCAGCAGTTCCCCCCAGGGGGGGAACACTGAAGCTTTCTTT.

The rearrangement uses TRBV19 and TRBJ2-1; 14 positions match TRBD2. From germline, CDR1 is LNHDA and CDR2 SQIVND (reference sequence). Losses at the gene ends were 3 bases for V and 13 bases for J; bases not matched to a gene: 5. This CDR3 spans 14 amino acids. The DNA for the CDR3 is TGTGCCAGTAGTATTTTGACTAGCGGGGGGGTACAGTTCTTC. It encodes CASSILTSGGVQFF.